The 29 T cell receptor beta chains reported below all come from one sample, sequenced in a study of shared clonotypes between healthy human individuals. Sequencing used immunoSEQ multiplex PCR; TCRdb keeps in-frame clones, though not all of them. The sample has about 450,000 clones, 65% to 80% seen once. Sequenced material: PBMCs. All receptors derive from a woman aged 40 to 55 in good health. Some clones in this sample may be carry-over from other donors' samples.

In regard to this clone: Mismatch with germline at one junction end may stem from a read error. The chain links TRBV7-2 to TRBJ2-2; D may be TRBD1 or TRBD2 (5 bases each). The CDR3 contains 15 residues. The germline gives CDR1 SGHTA, CDR2 FQGNSA. CDR3 nucleotide sequence: TGTGCCAGCAGCTTAGAGATGGGGGAACACCGGGGAGCTGTTTTT. Protein: CASSLEMGEHRGAVF. The variable domain in full, with the rest retrieved from reference TRBV7-2 and TRBJ2-2, is GAGVSQSPSNKVTEKGKDVELRCDPISGHTALYWYRQSLGQGLEFLIYFQGNSAPDKSGLPSDRFSAERTGGSVSTLTIQRTQQEDSAVYLCASSLEMGEHRGAVFGEGSRLTVL.

V is TRBV5-5 and J is TRBJ2-5; D unresolved. This CDR3 is built from 14 residues. The germline CDR1 and CDR2 sequences are SGHKS and YYEKEE (reference sequence). Trimming stripped 0 bases from V and 1 base from J, with 7 bases between. The CDR3 protein is CASSLVQIQETQYF. CDR3 DNA: TGTGCCAGCAGCTTGGTTCAGATCCAAGAGACCCAGTACTTC.

This clone was observed a handful of times. The CDR3 is CASSQPTSGSEQQYF. The CDR3 DNA follows: TGTGCCAGCAGCCAACCAACTAGCGGGAGTGAACAGCAGTACTTC. The chain uses TRBV4-2 and TRBJ2-7; TRBD2 agrees at 11 bases. There are 15 residues in the CDR3. Unmatched junction bases numbered 8, after V lost 2 bases and J lost 8 bases. Germline CDR1 reads LGHNA; CDR2 reads YNFKEQ.

For the CDR3, the DNA is TGTGCCAGCTCAACACAGGGCTCTGGAAACACCATATATTTT. Translation gives CASSTQGSGNTIYF. The chain uses TRBV18 and TRBJ1-3; possible D gene TRBD1, 6 bases. V was clipped by 5 bases and J by 0 bases, with 8 bases between them. CDR1 KGHSH and CDR2 LQKENI come from the germline V gene. The CDR3 consists of 14 residues.

This clone was seen a handful of times. The genes are TRBV7-2 and TRBJ1-1, with TRBD1 matching over 7 bases. The CDR3 extends over 13 amino acids. The V segment lost 4 bases and the J segment 1 base; nucleotides outside the gene matches: 0. Germline loops: CDR1 SGHTA, CDR2 FQGNSA. CDR3 sequence reads: CASSWTGNTEAFF. CDR3 nucleotides: TGTGCCAGCAGCTGGACAGGGAACACTGAAGCTTTCTTT.

This clone has a single count. The chain recombines TRBV21-1 with TRBJ2-1. TRBV21-1 is given as a pseudogene. This CDR3 comprises 17 residues. DNA of the CDR3: TGTGCCAGCAGCAACATACCTAGGTTCCCGACAATCGATGAGCAGTTCTTC. Translated, it gives CASSNIPRFPTIDEQFF.

This clone showed up just once. The chain couples TRBV6-5 to TRBJ2-4, with D tentatively TRBD1 (5 bases). Germline assignment: CDR1 MNHEY and CDR2 SVGAGI. The CDR3 consists of 15 residues. Trimming took off 0 bases at V and 0 bases at J, with 6 bases between the two ends. The CDR3 DNA is TGTGCCAGCAGTTACTCCAGGGTAGCCAAAAACATTCAGTACTTC. This codes for CASSYSRVAKNIQYF.

The chain recombines TRBV4-2 with TRBJ1-2; D perhaps matches TRBD1 (6 bases). V was pared by 2 bases and J by 3 bases, with 16 bases between. Per the germline V gene, CDR1 is LGHNA and CDR2 is YNFKEQ. The CDR3 has 16 amino acids. The CDR3 region has the DNA TGTGCCAGCAGCCAAATAACCAGGGGAAGGGACTATGGCTACACCTTC. Translating it yields CASSQITRGRDYGYTF.

The chain carries TRBV6-5 and TRBJ2-5; no firm D call. V was shortened by 4 bases and J by 1 base, with 7 bases between the two germline ends. The CDR3 spans 13 residues. Looked up from germline, CDR1 is MNHEY and CDR2 is SVGAGI. The DNA of the CDR3 is TGTGCCAGCAGTTCACGGTTCCAAGAGACCCAGTACTTC. It translates to CASSSRFQETQYF.

A word on this clone: In the same sample, other DNA sequences code for this CDR3. The chain joins TRBV27 to TRBJ2-3; D might be TRBD1 (6 bases). The V gene's germline CDR1 is MNHEY and CDR2 SMNVEV (reference sequence). The CDR3 extends over 15 amino acids. Trimming shortened V by 1 base and J by 2 bases, and 10 bases separated the two germline ends. The DNA of the CDR3 is TGTGCCAGCAGTTTATTAACAGGGAACACAGATACGCAGTATTTT. Its protein is CASSLLTGNTDTQYF.

The V and J genes are TRBV15 and TRBJ1-1; D remains ambiguous. V was clipped by 5 bases and J by 1 base, with 14 bases between them. The CDR3 loop spans 15 amino acids. In germline, CDR1 is LNHNV, CDR2 YYDKDF (reference sequence). The CDR3 sequence: CATSPPSGRNTEAFF. The CDR3, as DNA: TGTGCCACCAGCCCTCCTAGCGGACGGAACACTGAAGCTTTCTTT.

The chain combines TRBV19 with TRBJ2-3, with 12 bases matching TRBD2. V shed 1 base and J 5 bases; nucleotides not matched to a gene: 4. This CDR3 has 16 residues. Germline values: CDR1 LNHDA, CDR2 SQIVND (reference sequence). CDR3 nucleotide sequence: TGTGCCAGTAGTATAGGAGGACTAGCGGGGAAAGATACGCAGTATTTT. Residues: CASSIGGLAGKDTQYF.

The chain combines TRBV5-4 with TRBJ2-1; TRBD2 agrees at 15 bases. V dropped 4 bases and J dropped 7; count of bases not matched to a gene: 3. CDR3 length equals 15 residues. Per the germline V gene, CDR1 is SGHNT and CDR2 is YYREEE (reference sequence). The CDR3 region is CASSPGTSGRNEQFF. The DNA for the CDR3 is TGTGCCAGCAGCCCCGGGACTAGCGGGAGGAATGAGCAGTTCTTC. Combining the CDR3 with reference TRBV5-4 and TRBJ2-1 gives the whole variable domain ETGVTQSPTHLIKTRGQQVTLRCSSQSGHNTVSWYQQALGQGPQFIFQYYREEENGRGNFPPRFSGLQFPNYSSELNVNALELDDSALYLCASSPGTSGRNEQFFGPGTRLTVL.

This clone has a handful of counts. The V gene is TRBV28, the J gene TRBJ1-5; 10 bases are a match to TRBD1. CDR1 and CDR2 (germline): MDHEN, SYDVKM. The J segment lost 7 bases and the V segment lost 6 bases, leaving 9 bases of the junction unmatched. CDR3 size: 15 residues. The CDR3 spells CASSILTGGGQPQHF. The CDR3 DNA is TGTGCCAGCAGCATCCTGACAGGGGGCGGCCAGCCCCAGCATTTT.

The chain uses TRBV4-2 and TRBJ2-5; 7 bases align to TRBD2. Germline CDR1 LGHNA, CDR2 YNFKEQ. Trimming removed 2 bases from V and 3 bases from J; junction bases left unmatched: 3. CDR3 length equals 14 residues. The DNA for the CDR3 is TGTGCCAGCAGCCAAACGAGCGGGAAAGAGACCCAGTACTTC. Its protein product is CASSQTSGKETQYF.

This clone came up once. The genes are TRBV4-1 and TRBJ1-1, with TRBD1 matching 7 bases. Trimming cost V 3 bases and J 4 bases; bases outside gene matches: 14. The CDR3 has 17 residues. CDR1 and CDR2 (germline): MGHRA, YSYEKL. The CDR3 sequence is CASSQDRQGGVGTEAFF. In DNA form, the CDR3 reads TGCGCCAGCAGCCAGGACCGACAGGGTGGGGTGGGCACTGAAGCTTTCTTT.

The rearrangement links TRBV11-2 to TRBJ1-2; TRBD1 agrees at 9 bases. CDR1 is SGHAT and CDR2 is FQNNGV in the germline V gene. The CDR3 is 14 amino acids. J gave up 7 bases and V 5 bases, and 8 bases lay outside the gene matches. CDR3 residues: CASSGLGTGTGYTF. The CDR3 nucleotides are TGTGCCAGCAGCGGCCTGGGGACAGGGACTGGCTACACCTTC.

This chain joins TRBV5-1 and TRBJ2-7, with 7 positions matching TRBD2. This CDR3 spans 16 amino acids. CDR1 is SGHRS, CDR2 YFSETQ, per germline. Trimming at V came to 4 bases and at J to 3 bases, leaving 13 bases not matched to a gene. The CDR3 spells CASSPRSAAGVYEQYF. For the CDR3, the DNA is TGCGCCAGCAGCCCCCGCTCGGCCGCGGGAGTCTACGAGCAGTACTTC.

The chain joins TRBV18 to TRBJ2-2; D unresolved. The germline CDR1 and CDR2 sequences are KGHSH and LQKENI. The CDR3 loop spans 16 amino acids. Trimming removed 8 bases at V and 6 bases at J, with 22 bases between. CDR3 nucleotide sequence: TGTGCCAGCGCGTGGGCAGGCCGATTAATCTCCGGGGAGCTGTTTTTT. Protein sequence: CASAWAGRLISGELFF.

The V and J genes are TRBV28 and TRBJ1-2; TRBD1 is a possible D gene (5 bases). Trimming stripped 11 bases from V and 1 base from J, with 17 bases between. This CDR3 spans 14 amino acids. Germline V gene sequence: CDR1 MDHEN, CDR2 SYDVKM. The CDR3 loop reads CAGGNLRSNYGYTF. In DNA form, the CDR3 reads TGTGCCGGGGGGAACCTCAGGAGTAACTATGGCTACACCTTC.

V gene TRBV5-1 combines with J gene TRBJ2-1, with TRBD2 identical over 16 bases. This CDR3 is 18 amino acids long. V lost 0 bases, J lost 2 bases, and 2 bases stayed unmatched. Germline CDR1 and CDR2: SGHRS and YFSETQ. Here the CDR3 reads CASSLAGTSGRAYNEQFF. In nucleotides, the CDR3 is TGCGCCAGCAGCTTGGCCGGGACTAGCGGGAGGGCCTACAATGAGCAGTTCTTC.

The genes are TRBV5-1 and TRBJ2-5; the D is unclear. Trimming stripped 2 bases from V and 4 bases from J, with 12 bases between. Germline CDR1 is SGHRS and CDR2 is YFSETQ. This CDR3 comprises 14 residues. DNA for the CDR3: TGCGCCAGCAGCTTTGGTAGGCGAGGAGAGACCCAGTACTTC. It yields the protein CASSFGRRGETQYF.

V gene TRBV28 combines with J gene TRBJ2-7; no clear D gene. The CDR3 consists of 14 residues. V lost 5 bases, J lost 9 bases, and 20 bases lay in between. Germline assignment: CDR1 MDHEN and CDR2 SYDVKM. CDR3 in DNA: TGTGCCAGCAGTCCCGTAGGTAGATGGCGTAGGCAGTACTTC. This encodes CASSPVGRWRRQYF.

J is TRBJ2-7 and V is TRBV28; D is unresolved. CDR3 length: 14 residues. V was pared by 6 bases and J by 3 bases, with 15 bases between. The germline V gene has CDR1 MDHEN and CDR2 SYDVKM. CDR3 sequence reads: CASSLRGRYYEQYF. The DNA of the CDR3 is TGTGCCAGCAGCCTCAGAGGTCGGTACTACGAGCAGTACTTC.

About this clone: A read error is the likely source, as a far larger clone sits one nucleotide away. The chain is built from TRBV6-4 and TRBJ2-2; D uncertain. CDR1 is MRHNA, CDR2 SNTAGT, per germline. Deletions cut 4 bases from V and 3 bases from J, with 9 bases between. This CDR3 is 14 amino acids long. DNA for the CDR3: TGTGCCAGCAGTGGCTCAGGTCACACCGGGGAGCTGTTTTTT. It is translated as CASSGSGHTGELFF.

This chain connects TRBV6-6 to TRBJ2-1; 7 nucleotides line up with TRBD2. CDR3 length: 15 amino acids. Germline V gene data show CDR1 as MNHNY and CDR2 as SVGAGI (reference sequence). J lost 4 bases, V lost 5 bases, and 8 bases had no gene match. In DNA form, the CDR3 reads TGTGCCAGCAGTCCCTTGGGAGCGGGGTACAATGAGCAGTTCTTC. It translates to CASSPLGAGYNEQFF.

The chain combines TRBV9 with TRBJ2-7; D may be TRBD1 or TRBD2 (5 bases each). V lost 8 bases, J lost 2 bases, and 14 bases lay in between. This CDR3 has 13 amino acids. Germline loops: CDR1 SGDLS, CDR2 YYNGEE. The CDR3 DNA follows: TGTGCCAGAAACCCTCGGGGCGCCTACGAGCAGTACTTC. Its translation is CARNPRGAYEQYF.

The chain recombines TRBV5-4 with TRBJ2-1; TRBD2 aligns across 10 bases. Germline V gene data show CDR1 as SGHNT and CDR2 as YYREEE (reference sequence). V shed 3 bases, J shed 5 bases, and the junction held 5 bases outside the gene matches. There are 15 residues in the CDR3. The CDR3 region is CASSSGLASNNEQFF. Here the CDR3 DNA reads TGTGCCAGCAGCTCGGGACTAGCGAGCAACAATGAGCAGTTCTTC.

This chain connects TRBV28 to TRBJ1-1, with no clear D. Trimming cost V 3 bases and J 4 bases, with 18 bases left between them. Germline CDR1 MDHEN, CDR2 SYDVKM. This CDR3 has 16 amino acids. The CDR3 reads CASSFLGRRIRTEAFF. In nucleotides, the CDR3 is TGTGCCAGCAGTTTTTTAGGGCGTAGAATTCGCACTGAAGCTTTCTTT.